The present entry profiles one T cell receptor beta chain with its context. Germline values: CDR1 MNHEY, CDR2 SVGAGI. V lost 6 bases and J lost 7, with 13 bases in between. CDR3 length: 12 residues. Libraries of bulk TCR were made by previously described methods (with listed TCR primers). Via MiXCR, TCRdb re-called the PCR reads, giving one row per CDR3 protein. The repertoire holds roughly 630,000 distinct CDR3 sequences, with 25% as singletons. This entry comes from a study of molecular identifiers for immune sequencing clone quantification. The V call is TRBV6-5, the J call TRBJ2-7; D may be TRBD1 (5 bases). The sequence was obtained from a human donor in good health. Some libraries in this study had Jurkat cell RNA spiked in. Specimen: naive CD8+ T cells from blood, with Jurkat cell RNA spiked in. The subset: FACS-sorted CD8+CD4-CCR7+CD45RA+ naive T cells. CDR3 residues: CASSLDHREQYF. In DNA, the CDR3 is TGTGCCAGCAGCTTAGACCACAGGGAGCAGTACTTC.